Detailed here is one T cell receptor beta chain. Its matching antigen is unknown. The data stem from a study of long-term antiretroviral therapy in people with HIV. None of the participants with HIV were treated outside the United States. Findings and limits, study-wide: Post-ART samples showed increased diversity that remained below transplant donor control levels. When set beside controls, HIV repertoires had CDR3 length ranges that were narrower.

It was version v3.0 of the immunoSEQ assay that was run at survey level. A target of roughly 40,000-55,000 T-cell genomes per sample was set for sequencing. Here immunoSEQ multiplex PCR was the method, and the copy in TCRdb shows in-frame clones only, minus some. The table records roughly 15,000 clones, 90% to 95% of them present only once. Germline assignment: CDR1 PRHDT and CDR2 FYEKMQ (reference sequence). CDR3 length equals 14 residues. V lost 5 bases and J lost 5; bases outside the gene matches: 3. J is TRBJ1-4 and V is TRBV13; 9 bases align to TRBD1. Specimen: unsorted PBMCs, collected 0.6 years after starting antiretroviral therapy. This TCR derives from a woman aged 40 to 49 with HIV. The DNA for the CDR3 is TGTGCCAGCAGCGAGACAGGGGGAAATGAAAAACTGTTTTTT. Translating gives CASSETGGNEKLFF.